This T cell receptor beta chain was recovered during a study of beta chain features in type 1 diabetes (dated by TCRdb to the late 2010s). Background for the entire study: Mean age, gender distribution, total cell number and subset yield did not differ between patients and healthy donors. A total of 90 million to 140 million sorted cells were examined across all samples, and RNA yield correlated strongly with the number of cells per subset. The study compared TCRB repertoires of sorted circulating CD4+ T cell subsets between recently diagnosed type 1 diabetes patients and matched healthy donors. Regulatory and stem cell-like memory subsets were obtained from only 8 patients and roughly 8 healthy donors, while naive and central memory subsets were obtained from all 30 or so donors.

The investigation overall reported the following: The naive, central memory and regulatory TCRB repertoires appeared to resemble one another more closely among patients than among healthy donors. A moderate but significant shortening of TCRB CDR3 length was observed in type 1 diabetes patients in all four CD4+ subsets. HLA sub-analyses involved small numbers of individuals, so any influence of HLA type on TCRB rearrangement remained unresolved. At VDJ recombination sites, type 1 diabetes patients had fewer insertions and more deleted nucleotides, which implies abnormalities in thymic rearrangement. PCR may preferentially amplify shorter templates, but because patient and control samples were amplified and corrected together, any resulting skew would affect both groups equally. Sequencing cDNA rather than genomic DNA could over-represent highly expressing activated cells, although activation and CD3 levels did not differ between groups.

Between the V and J ends, shortened by 4 bases and 3 bases respectively, the junction contains 11 bases. The germline V gene provides CDR1 MGHDK and CDR2 SYGVNS. The CDR3, cysteine through phenylalanine, is 14 amino acids long. The kept DNA is CDR3 alone, 42 bases in frame from the first base. Comments on this clone: Its recognized antigen is unknown. No base-level quality is on record; no much larger clone is a single base apart.

From each donor, a single peripheral blood sample of approximately 0.11 L on average was drawn into heparinised tubes. Naive, central memory, regulatory and stem cell-like memory CD4+ T cells were sorted on a BD FACSAria II using a panel including CD45RO, CCR7, CD25, CD127, CD95 and CD27. Every sorted population had a purity above 95%. Right away, PBMCs were isolated by Lymphoprep density gradient centrifugation and were stained directly, with no culture step. Samples were stained and sorted in pairs, with one healthy donor and one patient per experiment, so that batch effects were minimized. The entire amount of isolated RNA was reverse transcribed using the High Capacity cDNA Reverse Transcription Kit, so the sequenced TCRB transcripts were expressed ones. Naive, central memory and regulatory T cell samples underwent deep immunoSEQ sequencing, averaging roughly 3.4 million total reads per sample. Sorted cells were lysed in RLT buffer, and RNA was extracted using DNase-treated RNeasy Micro or Mini kits according to cell number. To prevent cross-contamination, every cell subset was processed on its own, while patient and healthy donor samples were processed together. Using the immunoSEQ multiplex PCR, TCRB sequences were amplified from cDNA into 87-bp fragments spanning the CDR3 region. Amplicons were sequenced on the Illumina HiSeq platform. The study's processing was this. Synthetic template baselines were used to correct PCR bias computationally, reads within Hamming distance 2 were collapsed, and singletons that could not be merged were discarded. Reads were aligned to IMGT to assign V, D and J genes, CDR3 length, and insertions or deletions at six rearrangement sites. Within each subset, clonotype counts were normalized to sorted cell number, and only after that were true diversity and Gini coefficients computed with the tcR R package. The overlap coefficient, calculated on TCRB nucleotide sequences, was used to measure repertoire sharing. Out-of-frame TCRB sequences from naive cells were analyzed as a proxy for the pre-selection repertoire. The immuneACCESS repertoire file appears here via TCRdb, limited to in-frame rearrangements. These files lack a portion of the clones; in checked studies, under half of the deficit traces to unresolved V genes, and the cause of the others is not known. The DNA was the basis for D and trimming; V, J and clone size are from that table. The sample records some 350,000 clones, around an eighth of which are singletons. About 0.016% of the sample lies in the top ten.

The sequence joins TRBV25-1 to TRBJ2-3; no D gene is confidently identified. Sequences were obtained from naive CD4+ T cells from blood. This specimen's cell subset or site label, per the study, means: true naive CD4+ T cells. This clonotype was sampled from a young woman with type 1 diabetes. The CDR3 corresponds to CASSGLGGTDTQYF. The sequence in DNA is TGTGCCAGCAGTGGACTGGGTGGGACAGATACGCAGTATTTT.